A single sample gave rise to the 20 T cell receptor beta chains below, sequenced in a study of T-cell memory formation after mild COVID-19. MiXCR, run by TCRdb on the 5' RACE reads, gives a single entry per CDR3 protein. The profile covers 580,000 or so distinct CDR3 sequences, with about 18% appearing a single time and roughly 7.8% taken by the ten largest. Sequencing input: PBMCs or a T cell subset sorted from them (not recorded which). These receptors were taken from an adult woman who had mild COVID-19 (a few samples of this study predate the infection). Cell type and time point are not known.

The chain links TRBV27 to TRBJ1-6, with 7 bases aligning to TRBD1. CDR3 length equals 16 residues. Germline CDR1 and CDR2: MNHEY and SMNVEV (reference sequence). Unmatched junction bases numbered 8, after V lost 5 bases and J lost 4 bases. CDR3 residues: CASSPRGTAYNSPLHF. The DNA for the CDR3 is TGTGCCAGCAGTCCCCGTGGGACAGCATATAATTCACCCCTCCACTTT.

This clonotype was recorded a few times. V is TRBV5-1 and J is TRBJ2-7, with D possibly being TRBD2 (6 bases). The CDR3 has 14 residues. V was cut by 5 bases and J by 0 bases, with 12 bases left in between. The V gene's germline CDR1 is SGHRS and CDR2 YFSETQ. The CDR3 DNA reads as TGCGCCAGCAGTGGACGGGGGACCTCCTACGAGCAGTACTTC. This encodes CASSGRGTSYEQYF.

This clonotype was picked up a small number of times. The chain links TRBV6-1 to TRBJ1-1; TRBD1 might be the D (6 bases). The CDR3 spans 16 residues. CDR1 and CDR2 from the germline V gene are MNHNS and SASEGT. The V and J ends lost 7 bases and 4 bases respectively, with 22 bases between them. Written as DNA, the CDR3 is TGTGCCAGCACCGCGGGTGGGGGGCGCTGGGGCACTGAAGCTTTCTTT. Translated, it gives CASTAGGGRWGTEAFF.

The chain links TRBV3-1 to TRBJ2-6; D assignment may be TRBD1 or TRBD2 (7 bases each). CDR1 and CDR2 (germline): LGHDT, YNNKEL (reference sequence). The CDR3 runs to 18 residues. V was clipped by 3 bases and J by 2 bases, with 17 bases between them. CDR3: CASSHRKGGGPGANVLTF. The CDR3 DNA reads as TGTGCCAGCAGCCATCGAAAGGGAGGGGGCCCTGGGGCCAACGTCCTGACTTTC. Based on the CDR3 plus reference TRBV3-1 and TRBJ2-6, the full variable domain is DTAVSQTPKYLVTQMGNDKSIKCEQNLGHDTMYWYKQDSKKFLKIMFSYNNKELIINETVPNRFSPKSPDKAHLNLHINSLELGDSAVYFCASSHRKGGGPGANVLTFGAGSRLTVL.

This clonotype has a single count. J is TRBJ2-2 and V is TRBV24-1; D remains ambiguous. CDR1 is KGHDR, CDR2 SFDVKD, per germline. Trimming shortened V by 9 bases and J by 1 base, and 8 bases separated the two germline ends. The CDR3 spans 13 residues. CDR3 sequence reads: CATRKGNTGELFF. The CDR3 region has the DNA TGTGCCACCCGAAAAGGGAACACCGGGGAGCTGTTTTTT.

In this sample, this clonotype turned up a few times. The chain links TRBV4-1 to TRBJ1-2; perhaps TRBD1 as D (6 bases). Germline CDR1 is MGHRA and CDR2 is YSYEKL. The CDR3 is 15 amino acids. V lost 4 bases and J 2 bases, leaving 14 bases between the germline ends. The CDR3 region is CASSPRWGANYGYTF. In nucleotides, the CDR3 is TGCGCCAGCAGCCCCCGATGGGGGGCGAACTATGGCTACACCTTC.

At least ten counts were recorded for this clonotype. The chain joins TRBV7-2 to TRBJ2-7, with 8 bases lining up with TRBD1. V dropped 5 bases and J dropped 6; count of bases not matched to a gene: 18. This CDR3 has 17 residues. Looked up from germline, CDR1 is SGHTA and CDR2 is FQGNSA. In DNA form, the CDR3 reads TGTGCCAGCAGCGCATCACCCCGGACAGGGAGTTTTCGCGAGCAGTACTTC. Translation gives CASSASPRTGSFREQYF.

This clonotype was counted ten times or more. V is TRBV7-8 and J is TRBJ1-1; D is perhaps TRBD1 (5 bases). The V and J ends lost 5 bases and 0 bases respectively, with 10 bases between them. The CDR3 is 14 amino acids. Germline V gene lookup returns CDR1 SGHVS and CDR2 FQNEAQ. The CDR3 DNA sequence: TGTGCCAGCAGCCCAGGGTTTATGAACACTGAAGCTTTCTTT. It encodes CASSPGFMNTEAFF.

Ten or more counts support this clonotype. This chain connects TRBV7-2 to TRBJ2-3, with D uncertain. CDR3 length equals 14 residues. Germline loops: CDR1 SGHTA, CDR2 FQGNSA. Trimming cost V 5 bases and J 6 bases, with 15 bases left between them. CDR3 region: CASSPRRSSDTQYF. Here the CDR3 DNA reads TGTGCCAGCAGCCCCCGAAGATCTTCGGATACGCAGTATTTT.

CDR3 nucleotide sequence: TGTGCCAGCAGTTACCGGTACTCTAGCGGGAGTGGGGAGACCCAGTACTTC. This encodes CASSYRYSSGSGETQYF. The chain couples TRBV6-6 to TRBJ2-5, with 10 bases fitting TRBD2. The CDR3 runs to 17 residues. Germline V gene lookup returns CDR1 MNHNY and CDR2 SVGAGI (reference sequence). V shed 2 bases and J 5 bases; nucleotides not matched to a gene: 11.

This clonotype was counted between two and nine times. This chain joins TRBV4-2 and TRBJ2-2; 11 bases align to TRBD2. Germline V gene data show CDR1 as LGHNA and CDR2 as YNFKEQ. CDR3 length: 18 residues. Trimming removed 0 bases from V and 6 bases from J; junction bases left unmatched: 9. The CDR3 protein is CASSQEAEVAGGSGELFF. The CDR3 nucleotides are TGTGCCAGCAGCCAAGAAGCCGAGGTAGCGGGAGGGTCCGGGGAGCTGTTTTTT.

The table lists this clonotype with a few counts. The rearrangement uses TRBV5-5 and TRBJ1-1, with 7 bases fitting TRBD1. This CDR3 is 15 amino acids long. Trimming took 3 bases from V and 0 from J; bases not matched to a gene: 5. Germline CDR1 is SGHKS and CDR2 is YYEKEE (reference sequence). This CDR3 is CASSSGQALNTEAFF. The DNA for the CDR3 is TGTGCCAGCAGCTCCGGACAGGCATTGAACACTGAAGCTTTCTTT.

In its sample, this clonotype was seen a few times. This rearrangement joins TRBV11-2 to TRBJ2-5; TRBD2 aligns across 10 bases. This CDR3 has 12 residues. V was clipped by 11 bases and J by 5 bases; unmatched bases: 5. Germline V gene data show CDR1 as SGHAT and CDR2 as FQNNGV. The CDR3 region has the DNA TGTGCCGTGAGGGGACTAGCGGAGACCCAGTACTTC. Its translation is CAVRGLAETQYF.

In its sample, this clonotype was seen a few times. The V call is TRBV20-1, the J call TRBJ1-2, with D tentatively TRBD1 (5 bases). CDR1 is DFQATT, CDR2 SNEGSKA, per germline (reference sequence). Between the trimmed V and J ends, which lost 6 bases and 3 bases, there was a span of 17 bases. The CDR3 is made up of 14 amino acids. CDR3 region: CSAGPPGVYYGYTF. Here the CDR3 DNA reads TGCAGTGCCGGACCGCCGGGGGTTTACTATGGCTACACCTTC.

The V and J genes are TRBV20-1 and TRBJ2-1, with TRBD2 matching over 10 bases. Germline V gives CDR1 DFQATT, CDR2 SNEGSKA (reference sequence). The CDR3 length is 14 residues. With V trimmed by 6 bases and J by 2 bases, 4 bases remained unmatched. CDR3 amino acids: CSATGTSAYNEQFF. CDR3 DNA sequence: TGCAGTGCAACCGGGACTAGCGCCTACAATGAGCAGTTCTTC.

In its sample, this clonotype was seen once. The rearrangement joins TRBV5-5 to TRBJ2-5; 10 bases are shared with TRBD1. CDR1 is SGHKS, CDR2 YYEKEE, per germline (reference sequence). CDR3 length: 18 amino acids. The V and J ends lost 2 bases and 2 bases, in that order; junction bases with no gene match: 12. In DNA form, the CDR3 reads TGTGCCAGCAGCTTTTTGGCGGGACAGGGGTATCCTCAAGAGACCCAGTACTTC. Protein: CASSFLAGQGYPQETQYF.

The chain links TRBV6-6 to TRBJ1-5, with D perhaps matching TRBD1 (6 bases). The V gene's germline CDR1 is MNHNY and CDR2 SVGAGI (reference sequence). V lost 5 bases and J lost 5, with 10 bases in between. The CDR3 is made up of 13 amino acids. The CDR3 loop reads CASSRQVDQPQHF. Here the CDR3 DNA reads TGTGCCAGCAGTCGACAGGTAGATCAGCCCCAGCATTTT.

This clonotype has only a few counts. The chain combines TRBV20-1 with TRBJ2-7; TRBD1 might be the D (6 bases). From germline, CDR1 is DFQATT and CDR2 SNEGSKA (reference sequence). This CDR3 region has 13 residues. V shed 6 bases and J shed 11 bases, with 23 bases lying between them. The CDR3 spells CSATTGTPQRKYF. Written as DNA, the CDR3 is TGCAGTGCCACAACCGGGACACCTCAAAGGAAGTACTTC.

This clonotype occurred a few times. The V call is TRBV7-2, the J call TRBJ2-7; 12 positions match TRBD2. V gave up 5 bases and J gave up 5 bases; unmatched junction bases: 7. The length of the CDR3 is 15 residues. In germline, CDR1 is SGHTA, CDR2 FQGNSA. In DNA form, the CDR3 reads TGTGCCAGCAGCGGACGGACTAGCGGGAACCACGAGCAGTACTTC. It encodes CASSGRTSGNHEQYF. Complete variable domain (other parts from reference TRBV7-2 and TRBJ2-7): GAGVSQSPSNKVTEKGKDVELRCDPISGHTALYWYRQSLGQGLEFLIYFQGNSAPDKSGLPSDRFSAERTGGSVSTLTIQRTQQEDSAVYLCASSGRTSGNHEQYFGPGTRLTVT.

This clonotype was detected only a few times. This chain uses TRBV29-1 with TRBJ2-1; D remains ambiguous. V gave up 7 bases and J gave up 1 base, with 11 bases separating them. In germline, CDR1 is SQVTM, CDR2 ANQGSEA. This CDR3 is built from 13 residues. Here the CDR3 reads CSADNPSYNEQFF. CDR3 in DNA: TGCAGCGCCGACAACCCATCCTACAATGAGCAGTTCTTC.